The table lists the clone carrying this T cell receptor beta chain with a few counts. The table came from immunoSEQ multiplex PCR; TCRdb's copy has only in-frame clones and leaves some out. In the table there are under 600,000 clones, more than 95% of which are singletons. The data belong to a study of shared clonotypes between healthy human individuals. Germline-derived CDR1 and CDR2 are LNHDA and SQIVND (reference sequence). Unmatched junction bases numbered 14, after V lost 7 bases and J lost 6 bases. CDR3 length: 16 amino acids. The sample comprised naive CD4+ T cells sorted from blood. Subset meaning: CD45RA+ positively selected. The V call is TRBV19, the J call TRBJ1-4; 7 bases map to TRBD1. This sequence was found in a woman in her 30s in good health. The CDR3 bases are TGTGCCAGTAACTCCAAACCCGGGACAGAAGATGAAAAACTGTTTTTT. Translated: CASNSKPGTEDEKLFF.